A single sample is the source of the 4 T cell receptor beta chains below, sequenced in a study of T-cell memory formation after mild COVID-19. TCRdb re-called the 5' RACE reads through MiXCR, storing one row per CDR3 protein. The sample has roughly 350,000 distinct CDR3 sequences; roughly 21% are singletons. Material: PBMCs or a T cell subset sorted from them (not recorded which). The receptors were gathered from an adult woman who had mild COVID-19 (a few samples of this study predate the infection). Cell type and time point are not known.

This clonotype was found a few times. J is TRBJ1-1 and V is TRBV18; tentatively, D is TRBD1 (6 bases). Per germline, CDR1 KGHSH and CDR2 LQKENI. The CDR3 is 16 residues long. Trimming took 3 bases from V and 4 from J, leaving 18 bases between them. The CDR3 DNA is TGTGCCAGCTCACCCGACAGGACGGGAGGGATCACTGAAGCTTTCTTT. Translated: CASSPDRTGGITEAFF.

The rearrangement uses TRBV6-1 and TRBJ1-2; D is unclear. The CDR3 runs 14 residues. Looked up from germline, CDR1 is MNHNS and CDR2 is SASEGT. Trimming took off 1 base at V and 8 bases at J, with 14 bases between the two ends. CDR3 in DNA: TGTGCCAGCAGTGAAGTGGGAGCTTTAACGGGCTACACCTTC. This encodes CASSEVGALTGYTF.

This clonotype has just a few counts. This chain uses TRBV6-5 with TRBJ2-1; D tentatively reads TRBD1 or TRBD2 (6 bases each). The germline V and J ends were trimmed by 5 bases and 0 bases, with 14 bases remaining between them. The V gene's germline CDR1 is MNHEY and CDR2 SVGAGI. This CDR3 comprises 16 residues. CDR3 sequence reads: CASSQLGGLSYNEQFF. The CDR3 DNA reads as TGTGCCAGCAGTCAACTTGGGGGGCTCTCCTACAATGAGCAGTTCTTC.

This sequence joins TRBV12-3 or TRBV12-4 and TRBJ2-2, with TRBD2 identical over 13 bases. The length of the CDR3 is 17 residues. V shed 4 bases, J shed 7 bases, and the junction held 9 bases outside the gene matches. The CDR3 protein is CASSSRLAGGRFGELFF. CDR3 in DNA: TGTGCCAGCAGTTCTCGACTAGCGGGGGGTCGCTTCGGGGAGCTGTTTTTT.